This passage covers 14 T cell receptor beta chains from one sample sequenced in a study of blood T cell repertoires in COVID-19. Assay used: immunoSEQ multiplex PCR; TCRdb lists only in-frame clones, some missing. The profile shows about 210,000 clones, roughly 78% of them singletons. The sequenced sample was peripheral blood. The receptors derive from a woman in her thirties or forties with acute or convalescent COVID-19.

DNA of the CDR3: TGTGCCAGCAGCTTAGGGGCCACCAATTCACCCCTCCACTTT. The encoded protein is CASSLGATNSPLHF. This chain links TRBV13 with TRBJ1-6; D unresolved. CDR3 length equals 14 residues. V was cut by 0 bases and J by 7 bases, with 7 bases left in between. Germline-derived CDR1 and CDR2 are PRHDT and FYEKMQ (reference sequence).

This chain connects TRBV3-1 (or the pseudogene TRBV3-2) to TRBJ2-3, with 9 bases matching TRBD1. V gave up 0 bases and J gave up 5 bases; unmatched junction bases: 6. Germline-derived CDR1 and CDR2 are LGHDT and YNNKEL (reference sequence). The CDR3 runs to 16 residues. The CDR3 here is CASSQDRTGVGDTQYF. The CDR3 DNA follows: TGTGCCAGCAGCCAAGACAGGACAGGGGTTGGAGATACGCAGTATTTT.

The CDR3 coding sequence is TGTGCCAGCAGCGTGGGGACTAGCATCCACGAGCAGTACTTC. Amino acids: CASSVGTSIHEQYF. This chain uses TRBV9 with TRBJ2-7; 9 bases agree with TRBD2. Germline assignment: CDR1 SGDLS and CDR2 YYNGEE. Trimming took 2 bases from V and 5 from J; bases not matched to a gene: 5. The CDR3 totals 14 residues.

The chain links TRBV5-1 to TRBJ2-2, with 7 bases identical to TRBD1. The CDR3 totals 15 residues. Germline CDR1 SGHRS, CDR2 YFSETQ. After removal of 4 bases from V and 3 bases from J, the junction contained 6 bases not matched to a gene. CDR3 DNA: TGCGCCAGCAGCCTTAGACAGGGCGACACCGGGGAGCTGTTTTTT. Translating it yields CASSLRQGDTGELFF.

The V and J genes are TRBV5-6 and TRBJ2-7, with D possibly TRBD1 on 5 matching bases. The CDR3 covers 13 residues. Per the germline V gene, CDR1 is SGHDT and CDR2 is YYEEEE. V was clipped by 2 bases and J by 5 bases, with 11 bases between them. CDR3 protein: CASSFQGRDEQYF. The CDR3 nucleotides read TGTGCCAGCAGCTTTCAGGGAAGGGACGAGCAGTACTTC.

V usage is TRBV18 and J usage is TRBJ2-1; 12 nucleotides line up with TRBD2. Germline trimming cut 3 bases from V and 9 bases from J; bases unmatched to any gene: 9. The CDR3 totals 16 residues. The germline V gene encodes CDR1 KGHSH and CDR2 LQKENI. In nucleotides, the CDR3 is TGTGCCAGCTCACCGAGTTCTCTAGCGGGAGGGCCTGAGCAGTTCTTC. It codes for CASSPSSLAGGPEQFF. The entire variable domain, with the rest obtained from reference TRBV18 and TRBJ2-1, is as follows: NAGVMQNPRHLVRRRGQEARLRCSPMKGHSHVYWYRQLPEEGLKFMVYLQKENIIDESGMPKERFSAEFPKEGPSILRIQQVVRGDSAAYFCASSPSSLAGGPEQFFGPGTRLTVL.

The chain employs TRBV6-6 and TRBJ1-5, with 7 bases aligning to TRBD1. The CDR3 spans 13 residues. Trimming cost V 5 bases and J 5 bases; bases outside gene matches: 3. Germline CDR1 MNHNY, CDR2 SVGAGI (reference sequence). The CDR3 bases are TGTGCCAGCAGTAGACAGGGAGATCAGCCCCAGCATTTT. Its protein product is CASSRQGDQPQHF.

CDR3 amino acids: CASSLQTGAGYNEQFF. The CDR3 nucleotides are TGCGCCAGCAGCTTGCAGACAGGGGCGGGCTACAATGAGCAGTTCTTC. The chain carries TRBV5-1 and TRBJ2-1, with 8 bases that match TRBD1. Germline V gene lookup returns CDR1 SGHRS and CDR2 YFSETQ. The junction had 6 bases not matched to a gene; V was cut back by 1 base and J by 3 bases. CDR3 length: 16 amino acids.

V is TRBV4-2 and J is TRBJ2-2; no definite D call. The CDR3 contains 17 residues. Per germline, CDR1 LGHNA and CDR2 YNFKEQ. Trimming removed 2 bases from V and 2 bases from J, with 15 bases in between. Here the CDR3 DNA reads TGTGCCAGCAGCCAATTCAGGTTCCACCCTAACACCGGGGAGCTGTTTTTT. Translated: CASSQFRFHPNTGELFF.

The gene calls are TRBV27 and TRBJ1-3, with D unresolved. CDR1 is MNHEY, CDR2 SMNVEV, per germline (reference sequence). CDR3 size: 15 residues. V lost 4 bases and J 4 bases, leaving 14 bases between the germline ends. CDR3 in DNA: TGTGCCAGCAGTTGGCCATCGACTGGGGGAAACACCATATATTTT. It is translated as CASSWPSTGGNTIYF.

This sequence joins TRBV23-1 and TRBJ2-3; 10 positions agree with TRBD2. TRBV23-1 is labeled an ORF, and its function is uncertain. The V segment lost 0 bases and the J segment 6 bases; nucleotides outside the gene matches: 12. The CDR3 contains 18 residues. CDR3 protein: CASSQSVGERGGLDTQYF. The CDR3 bases are TGCGCCAGCAGTCAATCGGTCGGGGAGCGGGGGGGTCTGGATACGCAGTATTTT.

In nucleotides, the CDR3 is TGTGCCAGCAGCCTGAGAGGCTGGAATGAGCAGTTCTTC. This translates into CASSLRGWNEQFF. The V gene is TRBV3-1 (or the pseudogene TRBV3-2), the J gene TRBJ2-1; D ambiguous. V was shortened by 4 bases and J by 7 bases, with 11 bases between the two germline ends. The CDR3 sequence is 13 residues long. The germline CDR1 and CDR2 sequences are LGHDT and YNNKEL (reference sequence).

The rearrangement uses TRBV30 and TRBJ1-1; D not resolved. Germline assignment: CDR1 GTSNPN and CDR2 SVGIG (reference sequence). The CDR3 consists of 13 residues. V lost 5 bases, J lost 0 bases, and 10 bases lay in between. The CDR3 spells CAWRGSLNTEAFF. CDR3 coding DNA: TGTGCCTGGCGGGGAAGCCTGAACACTGAAGCTTTCTTT.

The chain combines TRBV5-1 with TRBJ1-6; TRBD1 matches 12 bases. CDR1 and CDR2 from the germline V gene are SGHRS and YFSETQ. The trim removed 4 bases at V and 10 bases at J, leaving 3 bases unmatched. The CDR3 has 14 amino acids. This CDR3 is CASSPGTGGSPLHF. The DNA for the CDR3 is TGCGCCAGCAGCCCCGGGACAGGGGGCTCACCCCTCCACTTT.